The 9 T cell receptor beta chains listed next were all sequenced from one sample in a study of blood T cell repertoires in COVID-19 (dated by TCRdb to between 2020 and 2021). Library preparation was by the immunoSEQ multiplex PCR assay. The table was pulled from immuneACCESS by TCRdb, which kept in-frame rearrangements only. Such tables lose some clones; where checked, under half of the loss comes from unresolved V genes, and the rest has no known cause. The sample profile shows 52,000 or so clones; 90% to 95% of them were found once. The top ten hold around 10% of the sample. The sample comprised peripheral blood. These receptors were collected from a woman of 80 years or more with acute or convalescent COVID-19.

The CDR3 region is CASTPEGGEYEQYF. CDR3 sequence (DNA): TGTGCCAGCACCCCCGAGGGAGGCGAATACGAGCAGTACTTC. This chain uses TRBV7-3 with TRBJ2-7; D might be TRBD2 (6 bases). Germline assignment: CDR1 SGHTA and CDR2 FQGTGA. Between the trimmed V and J ends, which lost 7 bases and 4 bases, there was a span of 17 bases. The CDR3 consists of 14 residues.

This chain uses TRBV29-1 with TRBJ1-2, with 7 bases matching TRBD1. V lost 3 bases, J lost 0 bases, and 10 bases stayed unmatched. In germline, CDR1 is SQVTM, CDR2 ANQGSEA. This CDR3 has 16 amino acids. The CDR3 DNA reads as TGCAGCGTTGAGGGGGAGACAGGGAAGACTAACTATGGCTACACCTTC. It translates to CSVEGETGKTNYGYTF.

Only a few counts were recorded for this clone. Here the CDR3 omits its conserved ending phenylalanine or tryptophan, so a read error is the likely source. It is unclear where the CDR3 begins or ends on the DNA, so no DNA is shown, and the CDR3 is as TCRdb lists it. V and J are TRBV5-6 and TRBJ1-1; TRBD1, as called in the table, went unchecked against the DNA. CDR1 and CDR2 (germline): SGHDT, YYEEEE. The CDR3 length equals 14 residues, ends included. This chain's CDR3 is CASSLDRGPLSRLV.

This clone was detected once. The chain uses TRBV5-6 and TRBJ2-5, with D possibly being TRBD1 (5 bases). CDR3 length equals 14 residues. The germline V and J ends were trimmed by 5 bases and 5 bases, with 16 bases remaining between them. Looked up from germline, CDR1 is SGHDT and CDR2 is YYEEEE. CDR3 coding DNA: TGTGCCAGCAGTCGTGGTCAGGGCCATGAGACCCAGTACTTC. Residues: CASSRGQGHETQYF.

This chain joins TRBV5-4 and TRBJ2-5; tentatively, D is TRBD1 (6 bases). This CDR3 comprises 16 residues. The V gene's germline CDR1 is SGHNT and CDR2 YYREEE (reference sequence). V gave up 0 bases and J gave up 4 bases, with 16 bases separating them. DNA of the CDR3: TGTGCCAGCAGCTTGGGGGGCAACAGGGTTGGAGAGACCCAGTACTTC. It yields the protein CASSLGGNRVGETQYF.

The rearrangement joins TRBV11-2 to TRBJ2-7; 10 bases map to TRBD1. This CDR3 contains 21 residues. Germline CDR1 SGHAT, CDR2 FQNNGV. V shed 6 bases and J 0 bases; nucleotides not matched to a gene: 23. CDR3 nucleotides: TGTGCCAGCAGTTACCGGGACAGGGGATATTCATACGATATTAGCTCCTACGAGCAGTACTTC. It yields the protein CASSYRDRGYSYDISSYEQYF.

V and J are TRBV11-1 and TRBJ2-3; TRBD1 is a possible D gene (6 bases). The CDR3 is 13 amino acids. The V end lost 0 bases, the J end lost 6 bases, and 7 bases lay between the germline ends. Germline values: CDR1 SGHAT, CDR2 FQDESV (reference sequence). The CDR3 DNA is TGTGCCAGCAGCTTAGCGGGGGCGGATACGCAGTATTTT. Amino acid sequence: CASSLAGADTQYF. The full variable domain, rest sourced from reference TRBV11-1 and TRBJ2-3, is EAEVAQSPRYKITEKSQAVAFWCDPISGHATLYWYRQILGQGPELLVQFQDESVVDDSQLPKDRFSAERLKGVDSTLKIQPAELGDSAMYLCASSLAGADTQYFGPGTRLTVL.

This sequence joins TRBV4-1 and TRBJ1-5; 8 nucleotides line up with TRBD1. V shed 4 bases, J shed 12 bases, and the junction held 11 bases outside the gene matches. Germline CDR1 MGHRA, CDR2 YSYEKL. This CDR3 region has 14 residues. DNA of the CDR3: TGCGCCAGCAGCCCTCAACAACAGGGGGAGGTCCAGCATTTT. Translated: CASSPQQQGEVQHF.

The rearrangement links TRBV4-2 to TRBJ2-2; 12 nucleotides line up with TRBD2. V lost 4 bases, J lost 1 base, and 1 base stayed unmatched. The CDR3 consists of 16 residues. Germline assignment: CDR1 LGHNA and CDR2 YNFKEQ. The CDR3 sequence is CASSPGLAGNTGELFF. CDR3 DNA sequence: TGTGCCAGCAGCCCGGGACTAGCGGGGAACACCGGGGAGCTGTTTTTT.